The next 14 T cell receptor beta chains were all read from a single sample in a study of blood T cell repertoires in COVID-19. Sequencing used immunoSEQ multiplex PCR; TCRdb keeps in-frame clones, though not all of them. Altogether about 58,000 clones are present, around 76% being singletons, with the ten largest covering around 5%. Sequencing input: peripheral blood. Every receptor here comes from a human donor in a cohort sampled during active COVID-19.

The CDR3 reads CAISERGGHGYTF. In DNA, the CDR3 is TGTGCCATCAGTGAAAGAGGGGGCCACGGCTACACCTTC. The chain links TRBV10-3 to TRBJ1-2; 7 bases fit TRBD1. The V segment lost 3 bases and the J segment 8 bases; nucleotides outside the gene matches: 6. Germline V gene lookup returns CDR1 ENHRY and CDR2 SYGVKD. The CDR3 extends over 13 amino acids.

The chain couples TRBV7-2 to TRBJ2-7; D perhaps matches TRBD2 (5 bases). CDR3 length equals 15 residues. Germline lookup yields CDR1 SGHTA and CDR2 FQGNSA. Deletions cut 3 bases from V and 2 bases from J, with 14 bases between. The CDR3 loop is CASSLDLGAAYEQYF. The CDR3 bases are TGTGCCAGCAGCTTGGATTTGGGAGCGGCCTACGAGCAGTACTTC.

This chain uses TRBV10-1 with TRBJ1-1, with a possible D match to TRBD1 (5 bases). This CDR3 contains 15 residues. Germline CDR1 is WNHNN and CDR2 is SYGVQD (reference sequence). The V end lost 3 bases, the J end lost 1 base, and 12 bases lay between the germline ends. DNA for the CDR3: TGCGCCAGCAGTGAAGGACACGGCCCGAACACTGAAGCTTTCTTT. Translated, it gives CASSEGHGPNTEAFF.

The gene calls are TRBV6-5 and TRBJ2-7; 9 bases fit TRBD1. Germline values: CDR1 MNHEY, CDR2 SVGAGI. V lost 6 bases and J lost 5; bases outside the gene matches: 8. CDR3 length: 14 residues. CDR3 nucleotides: TGTGCCAGCAGGGCCGGGACAGGGAGTCACGAGCAGTACTTC. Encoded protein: CASRAGTGSHEQYF.

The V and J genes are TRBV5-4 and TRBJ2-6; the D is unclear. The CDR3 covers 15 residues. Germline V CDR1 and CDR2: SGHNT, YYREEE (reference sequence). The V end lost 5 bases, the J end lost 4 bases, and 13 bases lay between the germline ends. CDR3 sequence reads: CASSLRNLGANVLTF. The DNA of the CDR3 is TGTGCCAGCAGTCTGAGGAACTTAGGGGCCAACGTCCTGACTTTC.

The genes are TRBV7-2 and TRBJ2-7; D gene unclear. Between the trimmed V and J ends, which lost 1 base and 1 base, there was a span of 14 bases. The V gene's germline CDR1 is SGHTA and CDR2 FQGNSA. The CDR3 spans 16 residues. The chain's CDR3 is CASSLVAGKNSYEQYF. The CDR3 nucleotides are TGTGCCAGCAGCTTAGTGGCAGGTAAAAATTCCTACGAGCAGTACTTC.

CDR3 protein: CASSKGDRGSNQPQHF. The CDR3 DNA reads as TGTGCCAGTAGTAAGGGGGACAGGGGAAGCAATCAGCCCCAGCATTTT. This chain links TRBV19 with TRBJ1-5, with 10 positions matching TRBD1. This CDR3 is built from 16 residues. Germline CDR1 reads LNHDA; CDR2 reads SQIVND (reference sequence). J was trimmed by 1 base and V by 4 bases; bases with no gene match: 4.

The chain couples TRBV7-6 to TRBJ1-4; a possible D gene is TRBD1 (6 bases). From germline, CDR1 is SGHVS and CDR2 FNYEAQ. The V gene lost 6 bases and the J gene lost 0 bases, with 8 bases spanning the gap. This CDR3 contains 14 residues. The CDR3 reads CASRRGSTNEKLFF. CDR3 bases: TGTGCCAGCAGAAGGGGGTCAACTAATGAAAAACTGTTTTTT.

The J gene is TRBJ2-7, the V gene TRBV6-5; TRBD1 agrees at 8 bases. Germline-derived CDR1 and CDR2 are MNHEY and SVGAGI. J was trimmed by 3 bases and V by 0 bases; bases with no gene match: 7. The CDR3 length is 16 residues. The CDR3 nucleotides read TGTGCCAGCAGTTACTCGAGAGGACAGGGCTACTACGAGCAGTACTTC. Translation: CASSYSRGQGYYEQYF.

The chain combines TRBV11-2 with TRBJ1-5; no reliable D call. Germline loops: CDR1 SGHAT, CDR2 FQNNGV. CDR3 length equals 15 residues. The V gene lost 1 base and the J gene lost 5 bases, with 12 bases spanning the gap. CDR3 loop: CASSLAPRPDQPQHF. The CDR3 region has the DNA TGTGCCAGCAGCTTAGCTCCCCGCCCAGATCAGCCCCAGCATTTT.

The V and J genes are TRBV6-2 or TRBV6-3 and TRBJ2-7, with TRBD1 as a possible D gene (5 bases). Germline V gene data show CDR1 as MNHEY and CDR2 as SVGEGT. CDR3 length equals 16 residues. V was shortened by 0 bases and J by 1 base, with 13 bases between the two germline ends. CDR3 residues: CASSYSSGRGSYEQYF. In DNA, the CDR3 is TGTGCCAGCAGTTACTCTTCGGGTAGGGGATCCTACGAGCAGTACTTC.

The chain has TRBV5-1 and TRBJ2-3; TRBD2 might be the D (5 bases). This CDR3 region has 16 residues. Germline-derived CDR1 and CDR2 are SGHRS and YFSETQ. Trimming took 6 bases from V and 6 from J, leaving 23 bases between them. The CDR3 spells CASTTRAPGTQDTQYF. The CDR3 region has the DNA TGCGCCAGCACAACGAGGGCACCCGGAACACAGGATACGCAGTATTTT.

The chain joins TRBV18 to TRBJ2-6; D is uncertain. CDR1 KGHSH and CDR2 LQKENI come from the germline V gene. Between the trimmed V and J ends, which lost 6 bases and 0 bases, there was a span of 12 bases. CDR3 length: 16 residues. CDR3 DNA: TGTGCCAGCTCCCCCCTAGTCTCCTCTGGGGCCAACGTCCTGACTTTC. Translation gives CASSPLVSSGANVLTF.

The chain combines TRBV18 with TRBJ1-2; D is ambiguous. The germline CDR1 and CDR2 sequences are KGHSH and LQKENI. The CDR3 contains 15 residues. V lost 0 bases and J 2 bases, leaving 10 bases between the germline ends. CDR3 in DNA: TGTGCCAGCTCACCACCTCACGCCGAGAACTATGGCTACACCTTC. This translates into CASSPPHAENYGYTF.